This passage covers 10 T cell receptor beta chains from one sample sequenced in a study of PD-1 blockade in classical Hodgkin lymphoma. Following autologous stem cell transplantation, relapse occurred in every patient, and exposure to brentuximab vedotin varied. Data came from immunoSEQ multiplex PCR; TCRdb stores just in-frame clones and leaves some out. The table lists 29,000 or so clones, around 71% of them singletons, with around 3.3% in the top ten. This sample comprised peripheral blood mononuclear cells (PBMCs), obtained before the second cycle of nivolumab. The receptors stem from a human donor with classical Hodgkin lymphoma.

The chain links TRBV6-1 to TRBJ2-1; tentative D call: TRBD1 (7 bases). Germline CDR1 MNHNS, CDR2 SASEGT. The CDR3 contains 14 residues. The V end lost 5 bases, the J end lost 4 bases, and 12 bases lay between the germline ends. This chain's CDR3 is CASSPGGSYNEQFF. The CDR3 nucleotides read TGTGCCAGCAGTCCAGGGGGGAGTTACAATGAGCAGTTCTTC.

Here the CDR3 DNA reads TGCGCCAGCAGTGAGCTATTACAGGGAAATGAGCAGTTCTTC. This translates into CASSELLQGNEQFF. This chain joins TRBV10-1 and TRBJ2-1; D may be TRBD1 (6 bases). The CDR3 has 14 residues. Germline CDR1 WNHNN, CDR2 SYGVQD (reference sequence). V lost 2 bases and J 7 bases, leaving 12 bases between the germline ends.

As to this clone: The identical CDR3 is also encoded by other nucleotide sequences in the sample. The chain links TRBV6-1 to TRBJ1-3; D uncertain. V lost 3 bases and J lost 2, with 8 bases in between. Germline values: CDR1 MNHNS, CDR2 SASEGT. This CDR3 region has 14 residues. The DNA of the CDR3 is TGTGCCAGCAGTGAGGGGTCAACTGGAAACACCATATATTTT. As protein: CASSEGSTGNTIYF.

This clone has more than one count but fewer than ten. The chain's CDR3 is CAWSTPWTSIDEQFF. The DNA for the CDR3 is TGTGCCTGGAGTACTCCATGGACTAGCATCGATGAGCAGTTCTTC. The V call is TRBV30, the J call TRBJ2-1, with 8 positions matching TRBD2. The CDR3 covers 15 residues. V lost 2 bases and J lost 8; bases outside the gene matches: 11. Germline-derived CDR1 and CDR2 are GTSNPN and SVGIG (reference sequence).

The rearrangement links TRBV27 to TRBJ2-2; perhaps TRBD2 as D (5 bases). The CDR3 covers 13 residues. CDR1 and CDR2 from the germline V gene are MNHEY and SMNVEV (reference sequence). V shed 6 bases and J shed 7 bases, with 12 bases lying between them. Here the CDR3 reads CASRPSGFGELFF. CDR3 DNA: TGTGCCAGCAGACCATCGGGGTTCGGGGAGCTGTTTTTT.

The CDR3 coding sequence is TGCGCCAGCAGCTTGGAGGGAGGGAGGGATGAAAAACTGTTTTTT. This codes for CASSLEGGRDEKLFF. The chain links TRBV5-1 to TRBJ1-4; D unresolved. Germline V gene data show CDR1 as SGHRS and CDR2 as YFSETQ. V was pared by 0 bases and J by 6 bases, with 12 bases between. The CDR3 spans 15 residues.

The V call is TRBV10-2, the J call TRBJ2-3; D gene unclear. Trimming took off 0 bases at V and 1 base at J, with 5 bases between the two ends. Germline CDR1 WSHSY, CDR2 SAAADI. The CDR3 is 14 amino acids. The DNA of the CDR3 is TGCGCCAGCAGTGAGTCCGAGGGCACAGATACGCAGTATTTT. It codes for CASSESEGTDTQYF.

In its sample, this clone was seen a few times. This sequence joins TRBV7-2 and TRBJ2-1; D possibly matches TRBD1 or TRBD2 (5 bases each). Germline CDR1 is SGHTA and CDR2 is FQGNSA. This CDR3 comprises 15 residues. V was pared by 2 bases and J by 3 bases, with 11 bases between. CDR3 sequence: CASSLQQGVYNEQFF. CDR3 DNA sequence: TGTGCCAGCAGCTTACAGCAGGGAGTCTACAATGAGCAGTTCTTC. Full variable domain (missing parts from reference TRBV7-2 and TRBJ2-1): GAGVSQSPSNKVTEKGKDVELRCDPISGHTALYWYRQSLGQGLEFLIYFQGNSAPDKSGLPSDRFSAERTGGSVSTLTIQRTQQEDSAVYLCASSLQQGVYNEQFFGPGTRLTVL.

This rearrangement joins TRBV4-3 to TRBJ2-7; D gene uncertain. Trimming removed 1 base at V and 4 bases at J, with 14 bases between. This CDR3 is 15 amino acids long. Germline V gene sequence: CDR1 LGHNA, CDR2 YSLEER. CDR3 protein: CASSQGIQADYEQYF. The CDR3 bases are TGCGCCAGCAGCCAAGGTATCCAGGCGGATTACGAGCAGTACTTC.

CDR3 bases: TGTGCCACCAGCAGAGAATTATCTTGGACTGAAGCTTTCTTT. This encodes CATSRELSWTEAFF. The chain combines TRBV15 with TRBJ1-1; D is unclear. The germline V gene has CDR1 LNHNV and CDR2 YYDKDF (reference sequence). V lost 0 bases, J lost 5 bases, and 10 bases lay in between. The CDR3 contains 14 residues.